A selection of T cell receptor beta chains follows, all from one sample in a study of identical twins' blood T cells. TCRdb processed the 5' RACE reads anew with MiXCR; each CDR3 protein has one entry. Here the sample spans fewer than 450,000 distinct CDR3 sequences, about 28% being singletons. Sequencing was done on a sample of PBMCs. The source of these receptors is a woman between 18 and 49 years old in good health. Both conserved end residues are part of each CDR3. The D gene is left open where the match is weak. Size is omitted from some rows. Given values are once, few, many or a class for expanded clones.

d_call	clone_size	v_call	j_call	cdr3_nt	cdr3_aa
-	many	TRBV28	TRBJ2-5	TGTGCCAGCAGTGCCCAAGAGACCCAGTACTTC	CASSAQETQYF
-	many	TRBV6-1	TRBJ1-2	TGTGCCAGCAGTCGGATCTCGGGAGACTATGGCTACACCTTC	CASSRISGDYGYTF
-	many	TRBV5-1	TRBJ1-4	TGCGCCAGCACCCCATTTGGGGGTGGAGAAAAACTGTTTTTT	CASTPFGGGEKLFF
TRBD1	-	TRBV20-1	TRBJ1-5	TGCAGTGCTCATCAGGGGGCAATTCAGCCCCAGCATTTT	CSAHQGAIQPQHF
-	-	TRBV7-9	TRBJ2-3	TGTGCCAGCAGCTTAGCCCAAGGGGGTGGAACAGATACGCAGTATTTT	CASSLAQGGGTDTQYF
-	once	TRBV5-1	TRBJ2-2	TGCACCAGCAGCTTGGGAGGCACCGGGGAGCTGTTTTTT	CTSSLGGTGELFF
-	few	TRBV6-5	TRBJ1-1	TGTGCCAGCAGGACGGGACGGCAAAACACTGAAGCTTTCTTT	CASRTGRQNTEAFF
-	few	TRBV5-1	TRBJ2-2	TGCGCCAGCAGCTTGGGACAGATCGACACCGGGGAGCTGTTTTTT	CASSLGQIDTGELFF
TRBD1	-	TRBV27	TRBJ2-1	TGTGCCAGCAGTTTATTAGGGACAGGGTTCGATGAGCAGTTCTTC	CASSLLGTGFDEQFF
-	few	TRBV5-1	TRBJ2-2	TGCGCCAGCAGCTTAGGAGTGGCCGGGGAGCTGTTTTTT	CASSLGVAGELFF
-	few	TRBV20-1	TRBJ1-1	TGCAGTGCATCGAAAGGGGCAAACACTGAAGCTTTCTTT	CSASKGANTEAFF
-	few	TRBV20-1	TRBJ2-1	TGCAGTGCTAGAAGGGACTCCCGTGAAGAGCAGTTCTTC	CSARRDSREEQFF
-	few	TRBV19	TRBJ1-3	TGTGCCAGTAGTCTGGGGACTGCGAACACCATATATTTT	CASSLGTANTIYF
-	few	TRBV21-1	TRBJ2-2	TGTGCCAGCAGCAAATGGGAACAGCTACCGAACACCGGGGAGCTGTTTTTT	CASSKWEQLPNTGELFF
TRBD1	-	TRBV20-1	TRBJ1-5	TGCAGTGCTAGGGAGGGGGCTCGGAATCAGCCCCAGCATTTT	CSAREGARNQPQHF
-	few	TRBV28	TRBJ2-2	TGTGCCAGCAGTTTAGAACAGGCCACCGGGGAGCTGTTTTTT	CASSLEQATGELFF
-	many	TRBV20-1	TRBJ1-1	TGCAGTGCCGCCCCTTCTGTGAACACTGAAGCTTTCTTT	CSAAPSVNTEAFF
-	few	TRBV18	TRBJ2-2	TGTGCCAGCACGTACAGGGAGGCCACCGGGGAGCTGTTTTTT	CASTYREATGELFF
TRBD1	many	TRBV20-1	TRBJ1-3	TGCAGTGCTAGACCAGACAGGGCGTCCGGAAACACCATATATTTT	CSARPDRASGNTIYF
TRBD1	-	TRBV18	TRBJ1-4	TGTGCCAGCTCACCCAAACAGGGGGCTCGCGCAACTAATGAAAAACTGTTTTTT	CASSPKQGARATNEKLFF
-	-	TRBV5-4	TRBJ2-2	TGTGCCAGCAGCGAACGGGAGCGCGCGAACACCGGGGAGCTGTTTTTT	CASSERERANTGELFF
TRBD2	few	TRBV4-2	TRBJ2-3	TGTGCCAGCAGCCAAGATGATGGCTGGGCTAGCGGTTCGGATACGCAGTATTTT	CASSQDDGWASGSDTQYF
-	few	TRBV30	TRBJ2-7	TGTGCCTGGAGTTGGGGCGGGGAGCAGTACTTC	CAWSWGGEQYF
-	few	TRBV11-2	TRBJ2-1	TGTGCCAGCAGCTTAACAGAAGGGGCAGAGCAGTTCTTC	CASSLTEGAEQFF
TRBD2	few	TRBV20-1	TRBJ2-1	TGCAGTGCTAGCCACCCGGGACTAGCGAGGCCCTCCTACAATGAGCAGTTCTTC	CSASHPGLARPSYNEQFF
TRBD2	few	TRBV20-1	TRBJ2-3	TGCAGTGCTATTAGCGGGGGGGCCATAGATACGCAGTATTTT	CSAISGGAIDTQYF
-	-	TRBV11-3	TRBJ1-2	TGTGCCAGCAGTCCGACAGAAGATGATGGCTACACCTTC	CASSPTEDDGYTF
-	-	TRBV7-9	TRBJ1-1	TGTGCCAGCAGCTTAGCAATGGGAAATGAAGCTTTCTTT	CASSLAMGNEAFF
-	few	TRBV20-1	TRBJ1-1	TGCAGTGCTACCGGACCGAACACTGAAGCTTTCTTT	CSATGPNTEAFF
-	-	TRBV12-3/TRBV12-4	TRBJ2-4	TGTGCCAGTAGTTCCCCAATGAGGGTCGGTGGGGACATTCAGTACTTC	CASSSPMRVGGDIQYF
-	few	TRBV3-1	TRBJ2-1	TGTGCCAGCAGCCCCTGGACTGTTAGCTCCTACAATGAGCAGTTCTTC	CASSPWTVSSYNEQFF
-	-	TRBV7-2	TRBJ1-1	TGTGCCAGCAGCGGGCAGGCCTCGGGGACTGAAGCTTTCTTT	CASSGQASGTEAFF
TRBD1	few	TRBV19	TRBJ1-2	TGTGCCAGTAGTCCGTGGACAGGGGGCCCTAACTATGGCTACACCTTC	CASSPWTGGPNYGYTF
TRBD2	-	TRBV10-3	TRBJ2-2	TGTACCATCAGTGAGCGGGAGATTAGAGGCGGGGAGCTGTTTTTT	CTISEREIRGGELFF
-	-	TRBV20-1	TRBJ2-1	TGCAGTGCTCAAGGTGGGGACACGAGCTCCTACAATGAGCAGTTCTTC	CSAQGGDTSSYNEQFF
TRBD1	few	TRBV6-5	TRBJ2-7	TGTGCCAGCATGAAGGACAGGGGTGACTACGAGCAGTACTTC	CASMKDRGDYEQYF
-	-	TRBV20-1	TRBJ2-2	TGCAGTGCTAGGAGCCCGAACACCGGGGAGCTGTTTTTT	CSARSPNTGELFF